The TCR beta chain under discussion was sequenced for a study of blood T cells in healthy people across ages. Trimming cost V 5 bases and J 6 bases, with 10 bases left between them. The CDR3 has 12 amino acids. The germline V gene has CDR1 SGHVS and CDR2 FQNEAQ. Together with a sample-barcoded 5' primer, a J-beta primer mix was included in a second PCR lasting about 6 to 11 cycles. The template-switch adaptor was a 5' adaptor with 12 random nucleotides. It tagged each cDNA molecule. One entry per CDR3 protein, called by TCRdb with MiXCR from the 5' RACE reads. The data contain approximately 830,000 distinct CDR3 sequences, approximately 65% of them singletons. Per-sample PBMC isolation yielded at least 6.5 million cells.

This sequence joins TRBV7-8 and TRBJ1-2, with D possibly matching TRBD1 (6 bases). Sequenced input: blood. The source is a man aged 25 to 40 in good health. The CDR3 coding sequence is TGTGCCAGCAGCATGCACAGGGATGGCTACACCTTC. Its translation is CASSMHRDGYTF. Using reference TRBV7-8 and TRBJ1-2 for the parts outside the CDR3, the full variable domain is GAGVSQSPRYKVAKRGQDVALRCDPISGHVSLFWYQQALGQGPEFLTYFQNEAQLDKSGLPSDRFFAERPEGSVSTLKIQRTQQEDSAVYLCASSMHRDGYTFGSGTRLTVV.